This TCR beta chain emerged from a study of early T cells in non-severe SARS-CoV-2 infection. Study-level information: Bulk RNA taken from unsorted whole blood was sequenced, leaving chains unpaired.

Overall study findings and caveats: The study's VDJdb matching favored anti-spike CD8 responses and missed private and CD4 specificities.

TCRdb reprocessed the 5' RACE reads via MiXCR and lists one record per CDR3 protein. There are around 58,000 distinct CDR3 sequences in the sample; around 8% occur only once, and 10% lies in the top ten. In its sample, this clonotype was seen a few times. The antigen remains unidentified. The CDR3 sequence is 15 residues long. CDR1 and CDR2 from the germline V gene are DFQATT and SNEGSKA (reference sequence). The V and J ends lost 5 bases and 7 bases, in that order; junction bases with no gene match: 11. The specimen was whole blood, collected at baseline. The chain is built from TRBV20-1 and TRBJ2-5, with 12 nucleotides matching TRBD2. The TCR was taken from an adult who was a healthcare worker with PCR-confirmed SARS-CoV-2 infection or an uninfected control (not recorded which). The CDR3 DNA reads TGCAGTGCTCGACTAGCGGGAGCCCGAACCGGGACCCAGTACTTC. Amino acid sequence: CSARLAGARTGTQYF.